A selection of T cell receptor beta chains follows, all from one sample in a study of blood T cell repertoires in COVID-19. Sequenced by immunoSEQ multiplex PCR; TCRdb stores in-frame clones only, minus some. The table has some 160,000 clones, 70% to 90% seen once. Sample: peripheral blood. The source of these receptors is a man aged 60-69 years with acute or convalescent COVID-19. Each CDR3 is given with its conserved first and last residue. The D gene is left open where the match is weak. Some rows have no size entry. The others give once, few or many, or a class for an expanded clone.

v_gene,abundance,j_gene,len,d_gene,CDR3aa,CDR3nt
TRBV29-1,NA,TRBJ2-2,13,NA,CSVVSGFGGELFF,TGCAGCGTTGTTTCAGGGTTCGGCGGGGAGCTGTTTTTT
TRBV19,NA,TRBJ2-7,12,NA,CASQGQNYEQYF,TGTGCCAGTCAGGGGCAGAACTACGAGCAGTACTTC
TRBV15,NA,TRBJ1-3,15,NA,CATSRTGSPGNTIYF,TGTGCCACCAGCAGAACAGGGTCTCCTGGAAACACCATATATTTT
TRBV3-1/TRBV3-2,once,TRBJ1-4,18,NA,CASSQDRAPGTAYEKLFF,TGTGCCAGCAGCCAAGATAGGGCACCCGGGACTGCCTATGAAAAACTGTTTTTT
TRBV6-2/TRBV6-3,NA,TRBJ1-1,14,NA,CASSYPTANTEAFF,TGTGCCAGCAGTTACCCGACAGCAAACACTGAAGCTTTCTTT
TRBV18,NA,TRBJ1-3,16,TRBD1,CASSPRGQSSGNTIYF,TGTGCCAGCTCACCCCGGGGACAGAGCTCTGGAAACACCATATATTTT
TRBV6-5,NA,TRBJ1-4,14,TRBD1,CASSWGQGFGKLFF,TGTGCCAGCAGCTGGGGACAGGGGTTCGGAAAACTGTTTTTT
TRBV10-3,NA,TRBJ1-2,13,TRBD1,CAISGTGLSGYTF,TGTGCCATCAGTGGGACAGGGTTGAGTGGCTACACCTTC
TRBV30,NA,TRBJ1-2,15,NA,CAWSVSARGNYGYTF,TGTGCCTGGAGTGTAAGCGCCCGAGGGAACTATGGCTACACCTTC
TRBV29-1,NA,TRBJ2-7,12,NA,CSVRQARYEQYF,TGCAGCGTCCGACAGGCTCGCTACGAGCAGTACTTC
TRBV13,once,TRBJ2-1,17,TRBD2,CASRRGTSGASGDEQFF,TGTGCCAGCAGGAGAGGAACTAGCGGGGCTTCTGGGGATGAGCAGTTCTTC
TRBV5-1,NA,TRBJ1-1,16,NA,CASSLGATDKNTEAFF,TGCGCCAGCAGCCTGGGGGCCACGGACAAAAACACTGAAGCTTTCTTT
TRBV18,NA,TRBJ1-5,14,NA,CASSPEAGRQPQHF,TGTGCCAGCTCACCGGAGGCAGGTCGGCAGCCCCAGCATTTT
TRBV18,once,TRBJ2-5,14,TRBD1,CASSLTGGQETQYF,TGTGCCAGCTCACTCACAGGGGGCCAAGAGACCCAGTACTTC
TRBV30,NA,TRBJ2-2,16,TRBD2,CAWYRTSGGKTGELFF,TGTGCCTGGTACCGAACTAGCGGGGGGAAAACCGGGGAGCTGTTTTTT
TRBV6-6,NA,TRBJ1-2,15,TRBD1,CASRPSDRANSGYTF,TGTGCCAGCAGACCCTCGGACAGGGCTAATAGTGGCTACACCTTC
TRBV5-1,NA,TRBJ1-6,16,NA,CASSPKPWTDNSPLHF,TGCGCCAGCAGCCCGAAACCCTGGACAGATAATTCACCCCTCCACTTT
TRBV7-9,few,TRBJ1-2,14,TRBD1,CASSTGQGDYGYTF,TGTGCCAGCAGCACAGGACAGGGGGACTATGGCTACACCTTC
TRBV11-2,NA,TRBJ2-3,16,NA,CASIPGRAGPTDTQYF,TGTGCCAGCATCCCGGGGCGGGCGGGGCCCACAGATACGCAGTATTTT
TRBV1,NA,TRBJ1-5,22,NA,CTSSQDSYEAGAFPYSNQPQHF,TGCACCAGCAGCCAAGATAGCTACGAGGCAGGGGCTTTTCCCTATAGCAATCAGCCCCAGCATTTT
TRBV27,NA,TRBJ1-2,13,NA,CASSSSSGWGYTF,TGTGCCAGCAGTTCATCCAGCGGTTGGGGCTACACCTTC
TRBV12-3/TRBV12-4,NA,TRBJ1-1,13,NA,CASTMTANTEAFF,TGTGCCAGCACCATGACAGCGAACACTGAAGCTTTCTTT
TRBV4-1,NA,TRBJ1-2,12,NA,CASSQGSRGYTF,TGCGCCAGCAGCCAAGGGAGCCGTGGCTACACCTTC